This T cell receptor beta chain was found in a study of blood T cell repertoires in COVID-19. The table came from immunoSEQ multiplex PCR; TCRdb's copy has only in-frame clones and leaves some out. Here the sample spans 110,000 to 150,000 clones, about 79% being singletons. The V gene's germline CDR1 is LNHDA and CDR2 SQIVND (reference sequence). The junction had 8 bases not matched to a gene; V was cut back by 3 bases and J by 5 bases. The CDR3 contains 15 residues. The TCR comes from a man in his fifties or sixties who had recovered from COVID-19. Sample: PBMCs or T cells enriched from blood (not recorded which). The V and J genes are TRBV19 and TRBJ1-2; 8 bases are a match to TRBD1. CDR3 sequence: CASSIPGQAQYGYTF. CDR3 nucleotides: TGTGCCAGTAGTATCCCGGGACAGGCTCAATATGGCTACACCTTC.